Below, 18 T cell receptor beta chains from the same sample are listed, as sequenced in a study of CD8 T cells in ankylosing spondylitis. TCRdb re-analysed the 5' RACE reads in MiXCR, keeping a single row per CDR3 protein. The sample carries fewer than 550,000 distinct CDR3 sequences, under 5.5% recorded once. Study-level points and caveats: Blood from ankylosing spondylitis patients appeared to carry a characteristic roughly 8-variant TCR beta motif.

Their recognized antigens are unknown. The sequenced sample consisted of blood, either unsorted or a sorted T cell fraction (not recorded which). Receptors originate from a male donor with ankylosing spondylitis.

This clonotype was seen ten or more times. CDR3 sequence: CASRRNPGNTGELFF. The CDR3 region has the DNA TGCGCCAGCAGAAGGAACCCGGGGAACACCGGGGAGCTGTTTTTT. This chain uses TRBV5-1 with TRBJ2-2; no firm D call. Per the germline V gene, CDR1 is SGHRS and CDR2 is YFSETQ. The length of the CDR3 is 15 residues. V was shortened by 5 bases and J by 1 base, with 12 bases between the two germline ends.

This clonotype appeared many times. V usage is TRBV20-1 and J usage is TRBJ2-4, with no clear D. V shed 0 bases and J shed 8 bases, with 11 bases lying between them. The CDR3 covers 13 residues. Per the germline V gene, CDR1 is DFQATT and CDR2 is SNEGSKA (reference sequence). CDR3 amino acids: CSAREGPAYIQYF. The CDR3 DNA reads as TGCAGTGCTAGAGAGGGTCCAGCATACATTCAGTACTTC.

This clonotype was seen many times. This CDR3 is CASSLALWVQGTEAFF. For the CDR3, the DNA is TGTGCCAGCAGTTTAGCGCTTTGGGTCCAAGGGACTGAAGCTTTCTTT. The rearrangement uses TRBV12-3 or TRBV12-4 and TRBJ1-1, with D uncertain. V lost 0 bases to trimming and J lost 5 bases, with 16 bases between them. The CDR3 covers 16 residues.

The chain links TRBV20-1 to TRBJ2-5; 9 bases match TRBD1. The germline V gene has CDR1 DFQATT and CDR2 SNEGSKA (reference sequence). This CDR3 has 14 amino acids. The V and J ends lost 5 bases and 7 bases, in that order; junction bases with no gene match: 11. CDR3 in amino acids: CSASQGAGPGTQYF. CDR3 in DNA: TGCAGTGCTTCACAGGGGGCCGGCCCGGGGACCCAGTACTTC.

This clonotype was found many times. The CDR3 protein is CASRPPGRDEAFF. For the CDR3, the DNA is TGTGCCAGCAGGCCCCCGGGCCGGGATGAAGCTTTCTTT. The gene calls are TRBV28 and TRBJ1-1, with D hard to call. From germline, CDR1 is MDHEN and CDR2 SYDVKM. The CDR3 extends over 13 amino acids. Trimming cost V 6 bases and J 7 bases, with 15 bases left between them.

This clonotype was seen many times. J is TRBJ2-1 and V is TRBV6-2 or TRBV6-3; 7 bases match TRBD1. In germline, CDR1 is MNHEY, CDR2 SVGEGT. V lost 2 bases and J lost 7; bases outside the gene matches: 5. The length of the CDR3 is 14 residues. As DNA, the CDR3 is TGTGCCAGCAGTTACCTCACAGGGGAAAATGAGCAGTTCTTC. Amino acid sequence: CASSYLTGENEQFF.

This clonotype was recorded many times. This chain links TRBV6-1 with TRBJ1-5, with 7 nucleotides matching TRBD1. This CDR3 contains 13 residues. The junction had 1 base not matched to a gene; V was cut back by 4 bases and J by 4 bases. Per germline, CDR1 MNHNS and CDR2 SASEGT. In DNA form, the CDR3 reads TGTGCCAGCAGTGGGGACAGAAATCAGCCCCAGCATTTT. Translation gives CASSGDRNQPQHF.

This clonotype appeared many times. The chain combines TRBV4-2 with TRBJ2-3; D unclear. The V and J ends lost 1 base and 1 base respectively, with 6 bases between them. Germline CDR1 reads LGHNA; CDR2 reads YNFKEQ. The CDR3 is 14 amino acids. CDR3 amino acids: CASSQGLRTDTQYF. For the CDR3, the DNA is TGTGCCAGCAGCCAAGGACTTCGCACAGATACGCAGTATTTT.

The V gene is TRBV4-1, the J gene TRBJ2-5; 8 bases fit TRBD2. The germline gives CDR1 MGHRA, CDR2 YSYEKL. The CDR3 consists of 22 residues. V shed 0 bases, J shed 2 bases, and the junction held 23 bases outside the gene matches. CDR3 sequence (DNA): TGCGCCAGCAGCCAAGAGATGGGGGGGATGCGGGGGGTGGCTAGCGGTCAAGAGACCCAGTACTTC. It translates to CASSQEMGGMRGVASGQETQYF.

Many counts were recorded for this clonotype. The rearrangement links TRBV5-1 to TRBJ2-7, with 9 bases matching TRBD1. CDR1 is SGHRS, CDR2 YFSETQ, per germline. The CDR3 consists of 14 residues. Trimming at V came to 3 bases and at J to 2 bases, leaving 3 bases not matched to a gene. For the CDR3, the DNA is TGCGCCAGCAGCTACGGGACAGGGACCTACGAGCAGTACTTC. It encodes CASSYGTGTYEQYF.

The chain is built from TRBV4-2 and TRBJ1-1; D not resolved. Between the trimmed V and J ends, which lost 8 bases and 6 bases, there was a span of 19 bases. Germline CDR1 reads LGHNA; CDR2 reads YNFKEQ. This CDR3 is 14 amino acids long. The CDR3 is CASGPELLRPEAFF. The CDR3 nucleotides are TGTGCCAGCGGCCCCGAGCTCCTTCGCCCTGAAGCTTTCTTT.

This clonotype came up many times. V usage is TRBV28 and J usage is TRBJ1-5; 11 nucleotides align to TRBD1. The CDR3 totals 19 residues. Germline CDR1 MDHEN, CDR2 SYDVKM. Trimming took 5 bases from V and 0 from J; bases not matched to a gene: 12. The CDR3 loop is CASSSGQGAVGYSNQPQHF. CDR3 nucleotides: TGTGCCAGCAGTAGTGGACAGGGGGCAGTAGGGTATAGCAATCAGCCCCAGCATTTT.

This clonotype was observed many times. V and J are TRBV4-2 and TRBJ2-4; TRBD1 agrees at 8 bases. CDR3 length equals 16 residues. The germline V gene has CDR1 LGHNA and CDR2 YNFKEQ. The V and J ends lost 8 bases and 0 bases, in that order; junction bases with no gene match: 9. The CDR3 DNA sequence: TGTGCCAGCGGCCCGACAGGGGCTTTAGCCAAAAACATTCAGTACTTC. Residues: CASGPTGALAKNIQYF.

This clonotype was found many times. This chain joins TRBV7-9 and TRBJ1-1; a weak D match, TRBD1 (6 bases). The V gene's germline CDR1 is SEHNR and CDR2 FQNEAQ (reference sequence). Trimming cost V 6 bases and J 2 bases, with 13 bases left between them. The CDR3 extends over 14 amino acids. CDR3 coding DNA: TGTGCCAGCAGTCGGACACAGGGAAACACTGAAGCTTTCTTT. Its translation is CASSRTQGNTEAFF.

The table lists this clonotype with a count of one. The chain employs TRBV21-1 and TRBJ1-6; TRBD1, the D gene given by the table, was not confirmed from the DNA. TRBV21-1 is designated a pseudogene. CDR3 size: 14 residues. The CDR3 is CAIGGGQDNSPLHF. Written as DNA, the CDR3 is TGTGCCATCGGGGGGGGACAGGATAATTCACCCCTCCACTTT.

This clonotype showed up many times. The chain combines TRBV5-1 with TRBJ2-6; the D is unclear. Germline CDR1 reads SGHRS; CDR2 reads YFSETQ. The V gene lost 1 base and the J gene lost 1 base, with 9 bases spanning the gap. The CDR3 sequence is 16 residues long. CDR3 sequence: CASSLTWGSGANVLTF. CDR3 DNA sequence: TGCGCCAGCAGCTTGACTTGGGGTTCTGGGGCCAACGTCCTGACTTTC.

This chain links TRBV2 with TRBJ2-3; 10 bases match TRBD2. The CDR3 loop spans 14 amino acids. Germline CDR1 SNHLY, CDR2 FYNNEI. The ends lost 10 bases at V and 4 bases at J; junction bases unmatched: 8. In DNA form, the CDR3 reads TGTGCCACCCAACAAGCGGGAGGGCCAGATACGCAGTATTTT. Its translation is CATQQAGGPDTQYF.

With regard to this clonotype: A much larger clone differs by one base, so this may be a read error. V and J are TRBV4-3 and TRBJ1-4; D might be TRBD1 (5 bases). The CDR3 is 15 amino acids. CDR1 and CDR2 (germline): LGHNA, YSLEER. The CDR3 bases are TGCGCCAGCAGCCAAGATTGGGGGAACAATGAAGAACTGTTTTTT. It specifies CASSQDWGNNEELFF.